This paragraph covers one T cell receptor (beta chain) sequence. No antigen is known for it. TCRdb called the 5' RACE reads again in MiXCR, with one record for every CDR3 protein. In the table there are about 540,000 distinct CDR3 sequences, approximately 12% of which are singletons. The CDR3 consists of 14 residues. Trimming took 6 bases from V and 9 from J; bases not matched to a gene: 12. The V gene's germline CDR1 is SGHDT and CDR2 YYEEEE. This specimen comes from a study of CD8 T cells in ankylosing spondylitis. Regarding the study as a whole: According to the report, clones linked to the disease were significantly enriched in matched synovial fluid samples taken from ankylosing spondylitis patients. Characteristic of ankylosing spondylitis blood, it appeared, was a TCR beta motif comprising several highly homologous variants. CD8+ cells made up the disease-linked clones, which were relatively rare in peripheral blood.

The receptor was derived from a male donor with ankylosing spondylitis. Material: blood, either unsorted or a sorted T cell fraction (not recorded which). The chain combines TRBV5-6 with TRBJ2-1; 7 nucleotides line up with TRBD2. The CDR3 DNA is TGTGCCAGCATCGGAACTAGCGAGTCCGGTGAGCAGTTCTTC. Protein sequence: CASIGTSESGEQFF.